Sequencing of this T cell receptor beta chain was carried out in a study of breast tumors, draining lymph nodes, adjacent tissues. Study-wide results and caveats: Data only fit, rather than demonstrated, lymph node origin of most tumor T cells.

TCRdb independently ran MiXCR on the multiplex PCR reads; one entry per CDR3 protein. Of approximately 230,000 distinct CDR3 sequences listed, less than 40% were seen once; the top ten hold approximately 3.5%. Axillary draining lymph nodes of breast cancer patients supplied the node samples. This clonotype has at least ten counts. Antigen specificity is unknown. The germline V and J ends were trimmed by 0 bases and 6 bases, with 9 bases remaining between them. The CDR3 is 14 residues long. Germline-derived CDR1 and CDR2 are SGHTA and FQGNSA. This receptor was taken from a female donor with breast cancer. Some clones in this sample may be carry-over from other donors' samples. The sequencing sample was made of axillary lymph node tissue. The chain has TRBV7-2 and TRBJ2-1; TRBD1 might be the D (6 bases). CDR3 sequence reads: CASSLAPGANEQFF. CDR3 bases: TGTGCCAGCAGCTTAGCGCCAGGGGCCAATGAGCAGTTCTTC.